This T cell receptor beta chain derives from a study of cytomegalovirus exposure and HLA in healthy donors. About the research overall: Early released data comprised around 85 million unique TCRs from HLA-typed donors. Points from the study as a whole: A list of approximately 160 TCR beta chains associated with cytomegalovirus was given.

V was cut by 2 bases and J by 2 bases, with 7 bases left in between. The germline V gene has CDR1 KGHSH and CDR2 LQKENI. The CDR3 has 13 amino acids. PCR used 60 Vbeta primers and 13 Jbeta primers. Data came from immunoSEQ multiplex PCR; TCRdb stores just in-frame clones and leaves some out. The sample table includes approximately 45,000 clones. On this clone itself: No antigen is known for it.

This receptor was obtained from a woman in her thirties or forties in good health and CMV-seronegative. Material for sequencing was PBMCs. This chain joins TRBV18 and TRBJ2-7; maybe TRBD1 (6 bases). CDR3 DNA: TGTGCCAGCTCACCATACAGGGCCTACGAGCAGTACTTC. Its protein product is CASSPYRAYEQYF.